This TCR beta chain came from a study of blood T cell repertoires in COVID-19. The repertoire was sequenced with immunoSEQ multiplex PCR; TCRdb's copy has only in-frame clones and lacks some. The repertoire holds nearly 350,000 clones, with 88% as singletons. Seattle participants joined during active infection and were tracked over time. This clone has a single count. This receptor was obtained from a woman in her seventies with COVID-19, enrolled during active disease. The sample consisted of peripheral blood.

The CDR3, as DNA: TGCGCCAGCAGTGAGCGGGTAGCGGGGGCACGCACAGATACGCAGTATTTT. Translating it yields CASSERVAGARTDTQYF. The chain combines TRBV10-1 with TRBJ2-3, with 9 bases lining up with TRBD2. With V trimmed by 2 bases and J by 1 base, 7 bases remained unmatched. Germline V gene data show CDR1 as WNHNN and CDR2 as SYGVQD (reference sequence). The CDR3 loop spans 17 amino acids.